The 6 T cell receptor beta chains listed next were all sequenced from one sample in a study of tumor and adjacent non-tumor tissue in lung cancer. RNA was extracted from bulk tissue without any cell sorting. The library came from three nested PCR rounds adapted from ARM-PCR protocols. TCRdb re-called the multiplex PCR reads through MiXCR, storing one row per CDR3 protein. The sample yields 100,000 to 150,000 distinct CDR3 sequences, around three fifths seen once. Specimen: lung tumor tissue. All receptors come from a man aged 30 to 39 with non-small cell lung cancer.

This clonotype was counted at least ten times. The chain carries TRBV4-3 and TRBJ1-4; no clear D gene. With 0 bases removed from V and 7 bases from J, the gap between germline ends came to 9 bases. Germline values: CDR1 LGHNA, CDR2 YSLEER. The CDR3 consists of 14 residues. Here the CDR3 reads CASSQDSTSEKLFF. The CDR3, as DNA: TGCGCCAGCAGCCAAGATTCGACAAGTGAAAAACTGTTTTTT.

This clonotype was seen only a few times. This chain joins TRBV12-3 or TRBV12-4 and TRBJ2-2, with 8 bases identical to TRBD2. V trimming: 3 bases; J trimming: 0 bases; junction bases outside the gene matches: 0. The CDR3 runs 15 residues. CDR3 nucleotides: TGTGCCAGCAGTTTGCGGGGGGCGAACACCGGGGAGCTGTTTTTT. Protein sequence: CASSLRGANTGELFF.

With regard to this clonotype: A much larger clone sits a single nucleotide away, making a read error possible. The CDR3 does not close with the conserved phenylalanine or tryptophan, likely indicating a read error. The chain carries TRBV4-2 and TRBJ2-7; possible D gene TRBD2, 6 bases. Trimming stripped 3 bases from V and 1 base from J, with 13 bases between. This CDR3 is 15 amino acids long. Germline-derived CDR1 and CDR2 are LGHNA and YNFKEQ. The CDR3 nucleotides are TGTGCCAGCAGCCAGGGATCTAGCGTTTCCTACGAGCAGTACTCC. Residues: CASSQGSSVSYEQYS.

As regards this clonotype: Just one base apart from a much larger clone, this may be a read error. The chain links TRBV6-6 to TRBJ2-5; D is unresolved. CDR3 length equals 18 residues. Germline V gene data show CDR1 as MNHNY and CDR2 as SVGAGI (reference sequence). The CDR3 region has the DNA TGTGCCAGCAATTACTCTCGGCCCCTAAAGCCGCGCCAAGAGACCCAGTACTTC. It codes for CASNYSRPLKPRQETQYF.

The chain carries TRBV20-1 and TRBJ2-7, with 7 bases fitting TRBD1. The length of the CDR3 is 13 residues. Looked up from germline, CDR1 is DFQATT and CDR2 is SNEGSKA (reference sequence). V shed 6 bases, J shed 12 bases, and the junction held 17 bases outside the gene matches. CDR3 in amino acids: CSATGTASYDLYF. CDR3 in DNA: TGCAGTGCCACCGGGACAGCCTCCTACGATCTGTACTTC.

The chain links TRBV6-5 to TRBJ1-2; a weak D match, TRBD1 (6 bases). In germline, CDR1 is MNHEY, CDR2 SVGAGI. Trimming took off 5 bases at V and 4 bases at J, with 14 bases between the two ends. The CDR3 is made up of 14 amino acids. The CDR3 spells CASSRQGYSYGYTF. DNA for the CDR3: TGTGCCAGCAGTAGGCAGGGGTATAGCTATGGCTACACCTTC.